These 13 T cell receptor beta chains originate from one sample sequenced in a study of T cell responses to AZD1222 COVID-19 vaccine. Using immunoSEQ multiplex PCR, the repertoire was profiled, and TCRdb retains in-frame clones only, with some absent. The sample lists about 150,000 clones, about 89% occurring once. Sequenced here: peripheral blood, sampled on day 0 of MenACWY control vaccination. These receptors came from an adult in good health.

This rearrangement joins TRBV10-2 to TRBJ1-1; TRBD1 might be the D (5 bases). V was pared by 0 bases and J by 8 bases, with 16 bases between. Germline CDR1 is WSHSY and CDR2 is SAAADI. The CDR3 is 15 residues long. CDR3 amino acids: CASSESRPGATEAFF. CDR3 DNA sequence: TGCGCCAGCAGTGAGTCGAGACCCGGGGCGACAGAAGCTTTCTTT.

J is TRBJ1-4 and V is TRBV4-1; 7 nucleotides line up with TRBD1. Trimming at V came to 0 bases and at J to 4 bases, leaving 11 bases not matched to a gene. CDR1 is MGHRA and CDR2 is YSYEKL in the germline V gene. This CDR3 contains 18 residues. The CDR3 sequence is CASSQDLRGGQLNEKLFF. In DNA form, the CDR3 reads TGCGCCAGCAGCCAAGATCTTCGGGGGGGACAGCTTAATGAAAAACTGTTTTTT.

The chain is built from TRBV18 and TRBJ1-4, with D unresolved. The CDR3 is 14 amino acids. CDR1 is KGHSH, CDR2 LQKENI, per germline. V dropped 3 bases and J dropped 8 bases, with 13 bases sitting between them. The CDR3 region is CASSPSSQEEKLFF. The CDR3 DNA sequence: TGTGCCAGCTCACCCAGCTCCCAGGAGGAAAAACTGTTTTTT.

This chain uses TRBV5-1 with TRBJ1-1; 7 positions agree with TRBD1. V shed 4 bases, J shed 3 bases, and the junction held 6 bases outside the gene matches. CDR1 and CDR2 (germline): SGHRS, YFSETQ. The CDR3 runs to 14 residues. CDR3 residues: CASSLGTEYTEAFF. CDR3 nucleotides: TGCGCCAGCAGCCTAGGGACAGAATACACTGAAGCTTTCTTT.

The J gene is TRBJ2-7, the V gene TRBV5-1; 7 positions agree with TRBD1. This CDR3 contains 15 residues. Germline CDR1 and CDR2: SGHRS and YFSETQ. With V trimmed by 4 bases and J by 0 bases, 7 bases remained unmatched. The CDR3, as DNA: TGCGCCAGCAGCGCCCGGGACAGACACTCCTACGAGCAGTACTTC. It is translated as CASSARDRHSYEQYF.

CDR3 sequence reads: CASSSPDRSGELFF. The CDR3 DNA is TGTGCCAGCAGCTCTCCGGACAGATCCGGGGAGCTGTTTTTT. This chain uses TRBV11-2 with TRBJ2-2, with a possible D match to TRBD1 (6 bases). CDR1 SGHAT and CDR2 FQNNGV come from the germline V gene. CDR3 length: 14 residues. Trimming removed 4 bases at V and 6 bases at J, with 12 bases between.

There are a few counts of this clone. This chain uses TRBV4-1 with TRBJ2-7, with TRBD1 identical over 7 bases. J was trimmed by 2 bases and V by 4 bases; bases with no gene match: 5. This CDR3 has 14 residues. Germline V gene sequence: CDR1 MGHRA, CDR2 YSYEKL. CDR3 sequence: CASSPQGGPYEQYF. As DNA, the CDR3 is TGCGCCAGCAGCCCCCAAGGGGGCCCCTACGAGCAGTACTTC.

This sequence joins TRBV10-1 and TRBJ2-1; TRBD2 aligns across 11 bases. V dropped 2 bases and J dropped 6; count of bases not matched to a gene: 3. This CDR3 region has 15 residues. Germline V CDR1 and CDR2: WNHNN, SYGVQD (reference sequence). The DNA of the CDR3 is TGCGCCAGCAGTGAGCGACTAGCGGGACGCAATGAGCAGTTCTTC. Translated, it gives CASSERLAGRNEQFF.

This clone was detected only a few times. The J gene is TRBJ1-2, the V gene TRBV12-3 or TRBV12-4, with D hard to call. The CDR3 covers 12 residues. V dropped 6 bases and J dropped 1 base, with 6 bases sitting between them. CDR3 nucleotide sequence: TGTGCCAGCAGGCCGATTAACTATGGCTACACCTTC. Residues: CASRPINYGYTF.

The rearrangement joins TRBV28 to TRBJ1-2, with D uncertain. Germline values: CDR1 MDHEN, CDR2 SYDVKM. The ends were cut back, 6 bases at V and 8 bases at J, with 16 bases in the middle. This CDR3 has 13 amino acids. CDR3 DNA: TGTGCCAGCAGATCCGGTGGGGTCCCGGGCTACACCTTC. Encoded protein: CASRSGGVPGYTF.

This sequence joins TRBV5-4 and TRBJ1-4; D is undetermined. V was shortened by 0 bases and J by 0 bases, with 6 bases between the two germline ends. Looked up from germline, CDR1 is SGHNT and CDR2 is YYREEE (reference sequence). The CDR3 is made up of 15 amino acids. DNA of the CDR3: TGTGCCAGCAGCTTGGAGGCATCAACTAATGAAAAACTGTTTTTT. Translating gives CASSLEASTNEKLFF.

The rearrangement joins TRBV28 to TRBJ1-2; 8 nucleotides align to TRBD1. The J segment lost 4 bases and the V segment lost 7 bases, leaving 17 bases of the junction unmatched. The CDR3 sequence is 17 residues long. Germline assignment: CDR1 MDHEN and CDR2 SYDVKM. As DNA, the CDR3 is TGTGCCAGCACGGACAAAATAACAGGGGGGTGGGGCTATGGCTACACCTTC. This gives the protein CASTDKITGGWGYGYTF.

This rearrangement joins TRBV3-1 (or the pseudogene TRBV3-2) to TRBJ1-1, with D uncertain. Trimming removed 3 bases from V and 5 bases from J, with 7 bases in between. The CDR3 loop spans 12 amino acids. CDR1 is LGHDT and CDR2 is YNNKEL in the germline V gene (reference sequence). Here the CDR3 DNA reads TGTGCCAGCAGCCAGGCACGGACTGAAGCTTTCTTT. Residues: CASSQARTEAFF.